A selection of T cell receptor beta chains follows, all from one sample in a study of cytomegalovirus exposure and HLA in healthy donors. Clones were read by immunoSEQ multiplex PCR, and TCRdb kept only the in-frame ones, dropping some. The sample comprises 150,000 to 200,000 clones, approximately 80% of which are singletons, and about 6.3% rests with the top ten. Sequenced input: PBMCs. These TCRs come from a male donor in good health and CMV-seropositive. Each CDR3 is given with its conserved first and last residue. Fields, in order: V gene, D gene, J gene, CDR3 length, CDR3 protein. The D gene is left open where the match is weak.

TRBV7-7	.	TRBJ2-7	13	CASSLKGSNEQYF
TRBV5-1	.	TRBJ2-1	16	CASSLELDRRANEQFF
TRBV7-8	TRBD1	TRBJ2-5	15	CASSGGDRGGETQYF
TRBV7-9	.	TRBJ1-2	13	CASSPLAGKGYTF
TRBV30	TRBD1	TRBJ1-2	13	CAWGTGGKGGYTF
TRBV7-2	.	TRBJ1-3	17	CASSFLDRPTSGNTIYF
TRBV27	.	TRBJ1-2	15	CASIERPSPAGGYTF
TRBV11-2	.	TRBJ2-1	15	CASSPDLGSYNEQFF
TRBV5-4	TRBD1	TRBJ2-2	16	CASSLGAGGLGGELFF
TRBV5-4	TRBD2	TRBJ2-3	14	CASRSGSRTDTQYF
TRBV5-1	TRBD2	.	18	CASSPLGTSGVSSYEQYF